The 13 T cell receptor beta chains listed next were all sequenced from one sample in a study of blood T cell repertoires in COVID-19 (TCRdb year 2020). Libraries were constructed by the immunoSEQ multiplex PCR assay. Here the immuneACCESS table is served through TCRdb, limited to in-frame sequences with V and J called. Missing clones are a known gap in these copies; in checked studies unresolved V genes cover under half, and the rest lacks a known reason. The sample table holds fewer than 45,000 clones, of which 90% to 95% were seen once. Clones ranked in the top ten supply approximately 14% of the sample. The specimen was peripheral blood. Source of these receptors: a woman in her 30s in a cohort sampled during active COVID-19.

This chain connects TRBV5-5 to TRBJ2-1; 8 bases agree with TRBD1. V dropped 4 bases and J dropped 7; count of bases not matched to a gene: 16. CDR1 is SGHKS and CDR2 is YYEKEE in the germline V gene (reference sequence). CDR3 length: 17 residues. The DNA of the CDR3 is TGTGCCAGCAGCCTCGAGGGTCAGGGGGCTAAGTGGAATGAGCAGTTCTTC. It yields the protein CASSLEGQGAKWNEQFF.

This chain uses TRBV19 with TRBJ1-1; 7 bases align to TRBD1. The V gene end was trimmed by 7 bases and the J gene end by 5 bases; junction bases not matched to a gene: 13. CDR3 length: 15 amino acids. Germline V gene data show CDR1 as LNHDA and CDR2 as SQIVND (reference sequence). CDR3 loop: CASKALKTGSTEAFF. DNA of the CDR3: TGTGCCAGTAAAGCCTTAAAGACAGGGAGTACTGAAGCTTTCTTT.

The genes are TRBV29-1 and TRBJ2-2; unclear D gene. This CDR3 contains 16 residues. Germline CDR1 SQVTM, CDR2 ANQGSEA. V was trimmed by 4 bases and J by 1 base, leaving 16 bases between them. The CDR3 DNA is TGCAGCGTTGGAGGATCTGGCCTCCTGAACACCGGGGAGCTGTTTTTT. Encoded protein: CSVGGSGLLNTGELFF.

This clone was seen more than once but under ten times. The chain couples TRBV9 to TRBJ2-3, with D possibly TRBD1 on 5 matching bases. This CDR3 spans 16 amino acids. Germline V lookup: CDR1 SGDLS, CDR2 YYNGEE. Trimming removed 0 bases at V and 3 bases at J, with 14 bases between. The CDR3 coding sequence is TGTGCCAGCAGCGTAGAAGGGGCAGGATTTACAGATACGCAGTATTTT. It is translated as CASSVEGAGFTDTQYF.

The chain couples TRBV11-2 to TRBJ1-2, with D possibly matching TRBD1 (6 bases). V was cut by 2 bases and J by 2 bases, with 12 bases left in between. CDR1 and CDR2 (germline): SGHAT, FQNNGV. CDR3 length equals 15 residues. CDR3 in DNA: TGTGCCAGCAGCTTAAAGGCAGGGGCAAACTATGGCTACACCTTC. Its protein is CASSLKAGANYGYTF.

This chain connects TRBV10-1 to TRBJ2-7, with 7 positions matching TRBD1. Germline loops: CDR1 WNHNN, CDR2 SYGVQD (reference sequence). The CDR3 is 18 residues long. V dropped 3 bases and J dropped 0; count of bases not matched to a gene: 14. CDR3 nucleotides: TGCGCCAGCAGTGACTCCCCAGGGGGTCTCCCCCTCTCCTACGAGCAGTACTTC. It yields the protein CASSDSPGGLPLSYEQYF.

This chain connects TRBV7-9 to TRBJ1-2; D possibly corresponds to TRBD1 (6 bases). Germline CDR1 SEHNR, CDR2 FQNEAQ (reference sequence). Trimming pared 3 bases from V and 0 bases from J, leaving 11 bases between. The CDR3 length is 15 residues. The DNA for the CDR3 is TGTGCCAGCAGCTTCGGACAGACTGCTAACTATGGCTACACCTTC. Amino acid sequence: CASSFGQTANYGYTF.

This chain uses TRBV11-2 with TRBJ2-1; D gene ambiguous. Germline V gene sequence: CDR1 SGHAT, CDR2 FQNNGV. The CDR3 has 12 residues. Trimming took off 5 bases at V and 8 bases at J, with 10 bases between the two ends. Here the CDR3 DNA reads TGTGCCAGCAGCAGCCTCGCGCATGAGCAGTTCTTC. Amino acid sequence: CASSSLAHEQFF.

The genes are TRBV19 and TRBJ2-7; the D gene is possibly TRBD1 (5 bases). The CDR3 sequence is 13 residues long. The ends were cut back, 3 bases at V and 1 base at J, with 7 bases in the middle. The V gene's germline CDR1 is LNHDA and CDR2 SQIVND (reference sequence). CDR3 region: CASSMAGSYEQYF. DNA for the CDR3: TGTGCCAGTAGTATGGCAGGGTCCTACGAGCAGTACTTC.

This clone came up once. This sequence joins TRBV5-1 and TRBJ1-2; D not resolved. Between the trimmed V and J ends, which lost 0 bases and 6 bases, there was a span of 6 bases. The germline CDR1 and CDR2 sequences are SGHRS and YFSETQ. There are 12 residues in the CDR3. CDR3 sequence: CASSLAQDGYTF. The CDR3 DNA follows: TGCGCCAGCAGCTTGGCCCAGGATGGCTACACCTTC. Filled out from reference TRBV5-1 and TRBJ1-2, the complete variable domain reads KAGVTQTPRYLIKTRGQQVTLSCSPISGHRSVSWYQQTPGQGLQFLFEYFSETQRNKGNFPGRFSGRQFSNSRSEMNVSTLELGDSALYLCASSLAQDGYTFGSGTRLTVV.

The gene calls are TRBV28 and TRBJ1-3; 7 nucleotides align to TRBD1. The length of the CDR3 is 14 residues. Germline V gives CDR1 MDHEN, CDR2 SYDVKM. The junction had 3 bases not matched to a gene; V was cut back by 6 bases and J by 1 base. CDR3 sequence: CASRATGSGNTIYF. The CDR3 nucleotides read TGTGCCAGCAGGGCGACAGGGTCTGGAAACACCATATATTTT.

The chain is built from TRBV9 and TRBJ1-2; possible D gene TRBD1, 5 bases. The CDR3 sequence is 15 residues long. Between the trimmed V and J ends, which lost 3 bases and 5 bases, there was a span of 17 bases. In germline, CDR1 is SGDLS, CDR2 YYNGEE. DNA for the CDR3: TGTGCCAGCAGCGCCTCAGGGTGGATGGAGTATGGCTACACCTTC. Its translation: CASSASGWMEYGYTF.

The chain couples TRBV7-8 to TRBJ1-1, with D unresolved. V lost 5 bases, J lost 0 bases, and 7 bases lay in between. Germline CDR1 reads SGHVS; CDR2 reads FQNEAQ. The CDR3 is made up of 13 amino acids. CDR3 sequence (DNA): TGTGCCAGCAGCCCAGCCTTGAACACTGAAGCTTTCTTT. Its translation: CASSPALNTEAFF.